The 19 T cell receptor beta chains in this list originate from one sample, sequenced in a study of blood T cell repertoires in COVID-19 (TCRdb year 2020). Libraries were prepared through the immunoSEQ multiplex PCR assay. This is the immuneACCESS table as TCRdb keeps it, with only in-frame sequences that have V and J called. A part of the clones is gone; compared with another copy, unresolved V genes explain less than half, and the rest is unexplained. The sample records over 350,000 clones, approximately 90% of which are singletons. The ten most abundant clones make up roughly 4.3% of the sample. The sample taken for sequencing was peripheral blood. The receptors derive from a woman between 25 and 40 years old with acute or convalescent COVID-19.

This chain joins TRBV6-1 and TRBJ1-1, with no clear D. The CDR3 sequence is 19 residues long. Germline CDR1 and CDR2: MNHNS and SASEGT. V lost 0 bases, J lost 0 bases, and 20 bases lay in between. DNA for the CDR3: TGTGCCAGCAGTGAAGCGCTTCAGGTTGTGGCTTACATGAACACTGAAGCTTTCTTT. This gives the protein CASSEALQVVAYMNTEAFF.

CDR3 in amino acids: CASSEVRVGTGELFF. Here the CDR3 DNA reads TGTGCCAGCAGTGAGGTCAGGGTTGGGACCGGGGAGCTGTTTTTT. The chain is built from TRBV2 and TRBJ2-2; maybe TRBD1 (5 bases). The germline CDR1 and CDR2 sequences are SNHLY and FYNNEI. Trimming cost V 3 bases and J 5 bases, with 13 bases left between them. The CDR3 loop spans 15 amino acids.

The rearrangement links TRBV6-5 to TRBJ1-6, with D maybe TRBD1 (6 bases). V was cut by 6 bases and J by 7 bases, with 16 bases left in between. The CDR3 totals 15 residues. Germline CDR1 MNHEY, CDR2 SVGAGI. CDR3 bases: TGTGCCAGCAGAAACGACAGGACCAGCAATTCACCCCTCCACTTT. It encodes CASRNDRTSNSPLHF.

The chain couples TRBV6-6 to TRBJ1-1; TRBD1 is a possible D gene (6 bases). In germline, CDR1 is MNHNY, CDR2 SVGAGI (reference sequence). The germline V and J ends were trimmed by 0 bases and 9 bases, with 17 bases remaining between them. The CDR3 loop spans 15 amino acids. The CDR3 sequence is CASSYSNRDQAKAFF. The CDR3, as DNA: TGTGCCAGCAGTTACTCGAACAGGGATCAGGCCAAAGCTTTCTTT.

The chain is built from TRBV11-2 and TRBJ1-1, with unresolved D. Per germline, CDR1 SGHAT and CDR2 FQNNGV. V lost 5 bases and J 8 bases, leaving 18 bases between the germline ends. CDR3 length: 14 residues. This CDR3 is CASSPRVRTGEAFF. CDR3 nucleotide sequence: TGTGCCAGCAGCCCGAGGGTTAGGACGGGGGAAGCTTTCTTT.

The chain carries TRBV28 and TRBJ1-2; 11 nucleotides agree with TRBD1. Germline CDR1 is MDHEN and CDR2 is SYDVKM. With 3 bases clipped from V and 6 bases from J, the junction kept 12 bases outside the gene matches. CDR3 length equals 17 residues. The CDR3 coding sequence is TGTGCCAGCAGTTTGGGTGGGGACAGGGGGTCGTTCGATGGCTACACCTTC. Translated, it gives CASSLGGDRGSFDGYTF.

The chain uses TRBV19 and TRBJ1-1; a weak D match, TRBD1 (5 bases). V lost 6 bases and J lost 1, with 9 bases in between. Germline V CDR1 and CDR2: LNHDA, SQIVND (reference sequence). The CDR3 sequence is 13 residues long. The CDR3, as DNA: TGTGCCAGTAGCGACAGCCAGAACACTGAAGCTTTCTTT. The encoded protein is CASSDSQNTEAFF.

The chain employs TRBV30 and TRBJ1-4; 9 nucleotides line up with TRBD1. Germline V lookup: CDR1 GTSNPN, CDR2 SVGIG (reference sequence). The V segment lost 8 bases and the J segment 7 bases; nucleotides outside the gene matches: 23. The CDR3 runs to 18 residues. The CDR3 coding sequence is TGTGCCGGAGGCCCGGAGGGCGGCCCCGGGACAGGGAGTGAAAAACTGTTTTTT. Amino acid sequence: CAGGPEGGPGTGSEKLFF.

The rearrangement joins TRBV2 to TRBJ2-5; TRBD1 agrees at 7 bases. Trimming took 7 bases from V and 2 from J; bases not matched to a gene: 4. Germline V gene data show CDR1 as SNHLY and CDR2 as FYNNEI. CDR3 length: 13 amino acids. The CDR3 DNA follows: TGTGCCAGCAACGGGGACAGACAAGAGACCCAGTACTTC. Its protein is CASNGDRQETQYF.

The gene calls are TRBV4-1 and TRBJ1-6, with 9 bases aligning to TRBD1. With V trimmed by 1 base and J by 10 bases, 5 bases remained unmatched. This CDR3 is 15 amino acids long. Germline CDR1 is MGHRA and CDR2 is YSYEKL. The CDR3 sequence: CASSQGDRVSSPLHF. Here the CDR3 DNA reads TGCGCCAGCAGCCAAGGGGACAGGGTTTCATCACCCCTCCACTTT.

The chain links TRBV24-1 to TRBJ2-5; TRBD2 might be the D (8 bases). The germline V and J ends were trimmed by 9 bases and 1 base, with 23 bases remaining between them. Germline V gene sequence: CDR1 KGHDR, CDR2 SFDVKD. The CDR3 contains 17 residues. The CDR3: CATRDRVSGGAQETQYF. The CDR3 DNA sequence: TGTGCCACCCGAGACAGGGTCTCGGGAGGGGCCCAAGAGACCCAGTACTTC.

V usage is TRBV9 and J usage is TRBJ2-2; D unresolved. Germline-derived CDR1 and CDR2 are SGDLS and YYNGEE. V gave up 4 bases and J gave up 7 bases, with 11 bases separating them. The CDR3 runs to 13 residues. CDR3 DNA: TGTGCCAGCAGCATCCGTCCGGTCGGGGAGCTGTTTTTT. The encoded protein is CASSIRPVGELFF.

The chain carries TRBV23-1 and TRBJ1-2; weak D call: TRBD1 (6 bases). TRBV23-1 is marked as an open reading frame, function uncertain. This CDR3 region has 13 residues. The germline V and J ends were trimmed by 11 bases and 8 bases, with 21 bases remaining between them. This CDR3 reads CARSRGGPRGYTF. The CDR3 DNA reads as TGCGCCCGAAGTAGGGGGGGACCGAGAGGCTACACCTTC.

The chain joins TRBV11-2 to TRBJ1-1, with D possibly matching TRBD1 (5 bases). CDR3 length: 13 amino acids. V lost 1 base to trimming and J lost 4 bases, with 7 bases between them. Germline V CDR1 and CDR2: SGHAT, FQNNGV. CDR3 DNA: TGTGCCAGCAGCTTAGGCGGGGCCACTGAAGCTTTCTTT. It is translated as CASSLGGATEAFF.

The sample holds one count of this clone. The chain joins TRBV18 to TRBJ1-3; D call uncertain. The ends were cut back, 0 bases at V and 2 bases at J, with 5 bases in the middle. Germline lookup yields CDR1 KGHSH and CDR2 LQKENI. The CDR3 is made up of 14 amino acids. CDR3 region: CASSPPAAGNTIYF. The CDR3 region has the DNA TGTGCCAGCTCACCACCGGCAGCTGGAAACACCATATATTTT.

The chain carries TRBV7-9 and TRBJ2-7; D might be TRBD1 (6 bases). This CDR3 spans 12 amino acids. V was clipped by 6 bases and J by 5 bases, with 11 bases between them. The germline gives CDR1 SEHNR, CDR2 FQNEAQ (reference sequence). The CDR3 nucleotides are TGTGCCAGCAGTCACAGGGCTAACGAGCAGTACTTC. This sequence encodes CASSHRANEQYF.

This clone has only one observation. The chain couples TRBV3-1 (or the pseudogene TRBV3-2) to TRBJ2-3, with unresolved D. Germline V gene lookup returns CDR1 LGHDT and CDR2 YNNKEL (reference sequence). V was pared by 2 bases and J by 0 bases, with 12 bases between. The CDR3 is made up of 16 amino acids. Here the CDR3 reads CASSQPLPASTDTQYF. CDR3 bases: TGTGCCAGCAGCCAACCCCTCCCAGCGAGCACAGATACGCAGTATTTT.

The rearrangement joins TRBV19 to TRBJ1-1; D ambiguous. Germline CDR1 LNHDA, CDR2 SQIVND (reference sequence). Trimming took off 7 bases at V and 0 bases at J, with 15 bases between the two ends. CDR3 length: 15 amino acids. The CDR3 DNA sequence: TGTGCCAGTACTAAAGGAGGCTGGATGAACACTGAAGCTTTCTTT. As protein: CASTKGGWMNTEAFF.

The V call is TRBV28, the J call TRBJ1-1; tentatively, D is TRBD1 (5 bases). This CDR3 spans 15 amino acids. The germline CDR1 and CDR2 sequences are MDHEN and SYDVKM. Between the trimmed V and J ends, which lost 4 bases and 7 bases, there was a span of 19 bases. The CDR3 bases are TGTGCCAGCAGTTGGAGCGGGGCGGCGTTAAGTGAAGCTTTCTTT. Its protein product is CASSWSGAALSEAFF. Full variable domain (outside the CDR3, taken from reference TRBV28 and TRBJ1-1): DVKVTQSSRYLVKRTGEKVFLECVQDMDHENMFWYRQDPGLGLRLIYFSYDVKMKEKGDIPEGYSVSREKKERFSLILESASTNQTSMYLCASSWSGAALSEAFFGQGTRLTVV.